This record covers a single T cell receptor (beta chain). This entry is derived from a study of blood T cell repertoires in COVID-19. Across the study: Some COVID-19 samples were acute and others convalescent; all came from the United States, Italy and Spain. PBMCs, B-cell-depleted T cells, or T cells were the source of the cDNA or gDNA that made up the material.

The authors' processing: Estimates of nucleated cell counts were drawn from the amplification of reference gene primers. Libraries were prepared by immunoSEQ multiplex PCR; TCRdb keeps only in-frame clonotypes and omits some of them. The V and J calls and clone size come from that table; D and trimming were worked out from the DNA. The sample shows around 61,000 clones, approximately 92% of them seen only once. Sample: peripheral blood. The sequence came from an older woman with COVID-19, enrolled during active disease.

For the CDR3, the DNA is TGTGCCAGCTCCCCGACCGGGGAGCTGTTTTTT. Protein sequence: CASSPTGELFF. The rearrangement uses TRBV18 and TRBJ2-2; no definite D call. CDR3 length: 11 residues. Germline CDR1 reads KGHSH; CDR2 reads LQKENI. The germline V and J ends were trimmed by 6 bases and 5 bases, with 4 bases remaining between them.